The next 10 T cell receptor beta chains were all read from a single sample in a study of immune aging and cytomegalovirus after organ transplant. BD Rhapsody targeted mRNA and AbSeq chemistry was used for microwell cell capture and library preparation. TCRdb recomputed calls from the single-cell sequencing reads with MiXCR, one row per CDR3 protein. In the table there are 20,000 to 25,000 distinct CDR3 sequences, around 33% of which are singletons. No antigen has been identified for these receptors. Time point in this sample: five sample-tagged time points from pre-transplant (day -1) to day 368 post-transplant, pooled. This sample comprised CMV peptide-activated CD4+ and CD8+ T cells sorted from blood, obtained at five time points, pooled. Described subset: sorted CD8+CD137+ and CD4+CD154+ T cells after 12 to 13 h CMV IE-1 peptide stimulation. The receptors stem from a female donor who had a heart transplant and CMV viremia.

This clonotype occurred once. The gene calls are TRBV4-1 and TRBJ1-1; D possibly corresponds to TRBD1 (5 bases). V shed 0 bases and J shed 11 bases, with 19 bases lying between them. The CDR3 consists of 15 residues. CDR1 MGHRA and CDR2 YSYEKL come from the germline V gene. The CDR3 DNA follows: TGCGCCAGCAGCCAAGACATAACAGGCATTAACCGGGCTTTCTTT. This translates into CASSQDITGINRAFF.

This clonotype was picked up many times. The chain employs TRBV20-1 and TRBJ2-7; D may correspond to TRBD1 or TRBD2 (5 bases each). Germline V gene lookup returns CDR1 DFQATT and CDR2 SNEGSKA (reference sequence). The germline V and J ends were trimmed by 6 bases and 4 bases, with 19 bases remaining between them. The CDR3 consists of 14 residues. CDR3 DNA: TGCAGTGCGAAAAAGCGGCCAGGGTCATACGAGCAGTACTTC. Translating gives CSAKKRPGSYEQYF.

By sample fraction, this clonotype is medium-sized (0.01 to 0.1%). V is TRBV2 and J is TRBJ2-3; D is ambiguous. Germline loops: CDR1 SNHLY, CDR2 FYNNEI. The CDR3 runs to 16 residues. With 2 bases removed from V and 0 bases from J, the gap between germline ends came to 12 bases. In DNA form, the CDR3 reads TGTGCCAGCAGTGAACTTCCTTGGTTCAGCACAGATACGCAGTATTTT. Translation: CASSELPWFSTDTQYF. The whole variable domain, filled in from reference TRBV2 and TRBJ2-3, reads EPEVTQTPSHQVTQMGQEVILRCVPISNHLYFYWYRQILGQKVEFLVSFYNNEISEKSEIFDDQFSVERPDGSNFTLKIRSTKLEDSAMYFCASSELPWFSTDTQYFGPGTRLTVL.

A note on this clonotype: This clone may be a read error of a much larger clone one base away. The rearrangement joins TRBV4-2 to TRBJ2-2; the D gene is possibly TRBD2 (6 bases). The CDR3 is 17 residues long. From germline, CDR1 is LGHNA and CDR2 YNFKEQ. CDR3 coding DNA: TGTGCCAGCCAAGATTCCCCCTCGGCGGGGCGCACCGGGGAGCTGCTTTTT. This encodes CASQDSPSAGRTGELLF.

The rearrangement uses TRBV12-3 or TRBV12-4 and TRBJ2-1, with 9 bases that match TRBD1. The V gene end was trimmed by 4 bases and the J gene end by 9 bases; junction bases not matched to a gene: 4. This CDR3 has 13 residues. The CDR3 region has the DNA TGTGCCAGCAGTTCGGGACAGGGTGGTGAGCAGTTCTTC. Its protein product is CASSSGQGGEQFF.

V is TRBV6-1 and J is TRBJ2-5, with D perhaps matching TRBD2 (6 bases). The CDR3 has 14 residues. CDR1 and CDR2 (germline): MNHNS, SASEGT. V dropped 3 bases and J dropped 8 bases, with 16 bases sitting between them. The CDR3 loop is CASSDDGTPTTQYF. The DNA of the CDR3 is TGTGCCAGCAGTGATGACGGGACTCCCACTACCCAGTACTTC.

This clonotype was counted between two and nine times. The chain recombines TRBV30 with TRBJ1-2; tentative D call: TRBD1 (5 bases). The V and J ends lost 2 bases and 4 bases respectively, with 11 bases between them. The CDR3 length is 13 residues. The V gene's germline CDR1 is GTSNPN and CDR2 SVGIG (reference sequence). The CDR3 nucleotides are TGTGCCTGGAGTCCAGGGTACGGCTATGGCTACACCTTC. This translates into CAWSPGYGYGYTF.

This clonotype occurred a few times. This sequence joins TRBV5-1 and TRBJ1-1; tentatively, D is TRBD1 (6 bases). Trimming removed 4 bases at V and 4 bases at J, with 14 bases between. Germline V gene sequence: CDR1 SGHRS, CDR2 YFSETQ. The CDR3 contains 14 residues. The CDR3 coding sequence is TGCGCCAGCAGCCAAACAGGGCAGGGCACTGAAGCTTTCTTT. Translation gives CASSQTGQGTEAFF.

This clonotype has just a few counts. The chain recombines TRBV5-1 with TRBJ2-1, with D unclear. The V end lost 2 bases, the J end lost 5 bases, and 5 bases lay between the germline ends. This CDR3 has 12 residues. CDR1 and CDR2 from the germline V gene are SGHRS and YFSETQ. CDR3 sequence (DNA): TGCGCCAGCAGCTTCGAGGACAATGAGCAGTTCTTC. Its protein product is CASSFEDNEQFF.

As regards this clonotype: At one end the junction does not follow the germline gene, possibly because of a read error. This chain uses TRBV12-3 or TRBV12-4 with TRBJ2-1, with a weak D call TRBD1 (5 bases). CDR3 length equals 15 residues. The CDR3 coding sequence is TGTGCCAGCAGTGGCCACAGGCCCTACGACAATGAGCAGCTCTTT. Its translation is CASSGHRPYDNEQLF.